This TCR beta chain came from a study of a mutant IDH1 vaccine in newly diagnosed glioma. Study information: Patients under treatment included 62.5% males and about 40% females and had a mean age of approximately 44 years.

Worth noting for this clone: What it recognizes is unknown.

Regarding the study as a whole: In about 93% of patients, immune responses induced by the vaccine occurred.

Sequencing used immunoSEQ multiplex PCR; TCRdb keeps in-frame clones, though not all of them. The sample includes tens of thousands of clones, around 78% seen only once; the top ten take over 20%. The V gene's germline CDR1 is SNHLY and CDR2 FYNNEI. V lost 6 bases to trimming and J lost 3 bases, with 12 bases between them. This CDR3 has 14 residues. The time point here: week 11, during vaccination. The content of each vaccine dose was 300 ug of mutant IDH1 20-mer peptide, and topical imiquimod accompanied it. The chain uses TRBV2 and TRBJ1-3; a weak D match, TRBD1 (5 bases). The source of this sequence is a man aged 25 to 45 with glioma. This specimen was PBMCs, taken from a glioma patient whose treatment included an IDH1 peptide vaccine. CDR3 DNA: TGTGCCAGCAGCAGGCCGAGGGGTGGAAACACCATATATTTT. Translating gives CASSRPRGGNTIYF.